Reported below is one TCR beta chain. Its antigen is not identified. Per germline, CDR1 SGDLS and CDR2 YYNGEE. J gave up 6 bases and V 0 bases, and 14 bases lay outside the gene matches. The CDR3 length is 17 residues. The sample originates from a study of cytomegalovirus exposure and HLA in healthy donors. Study results and limitations: Listed as cytomegalovirus-associated were 150 to 200 TCR beta chains.

Both 60 Vbeta primers and 13 Jbeta primers went into the PCR. Authors' data handling: The count from a later analysis was 65 million to 90 million unique TCR beta chains, around 11 million of them shared. TCRdb's copy holds only in-frame clones and misses some; the assay was immunoSEQ multiplex PCR. Clone size and the V and J calls come from that table; the DNA yielded D and trimming. The data contain under 95,000 clones, roughly 8.2% of them seen just once; the ten biggest clones take up about 2.3%. This chain connects TRBV9 to TRBJ2-7; TRBD1 matches at 8 bases. The TCR originated in a man between 50 and 59 years old in good health and CMV-seronegative. Sequenced sample: PBMCs. The CDR3 coding sequence is TGTGCCAGCAGCGTAGTCCCGTGGGGGGCAACAGGGGGCGAGCAGTACTTC. Translating gives CASSVVPWGATGGEQYF.